This is a list of T cell receptor beta chains from one sample in a study of cytomegalovirus exposure and HLA in healthy donors. Clones were sequenced by immunoSEQ multiplex PCR, and TCRdb holds only the in-frame ones, with some missing. The data contain around 140,000 clones, just under 75% of them seen just once; the ten biggest clones take up 1.5% to 2%. Sequenced sample: PBMCs. The receptors originated from a young woman in good health and CMV-seronegative. The CDR3 runs from the conserved cysteine through the conserved F or W. D genes are given only for firm matches. Size is stated for part of the rows, as once, few or many counts, or as a class when the clone is expanded.

d_call	v_call	j_call	clone_size	cdr3_nt	cdr3_aa
TRBD1	TRBV5-1	TRBJ1-3	-	TGCGCCAGCAGCTTTGGGACAGACGGAAACACCATATATTTT	CASSFGTDGNTIYF
TRBD1	TRBV28	TRBJ2-1	few	TGTGCCAGCAGTGCCCCGGGACAGGGAACCAATGAGCAGTTCTTC	CASSAPGQGTNEQFF
TRBD1	TRBV5-1	TRBJ1-2	few	TGCGCCAGCAGTCCTAATCCGGGACAGGGCGAGGGCTACACCTTC	CASSPNPGQGEGYTF
-	TRBV7-9	TRBJ2-2	-	TGTGCCAGCAGCTCCCAGGGGGGAGCCGGGGAGCTGTTTTTT	CASSSQGGAGELFF
TRBD1	TRBV6-1	TRBJ1-5	-	TGTGCCAGCAGTGAGACAGGGAGTCAGCCCCAGCATTTT	CASSETGSQPQHF
-	TRBV7-6	TRBJ2-5	-	TGTGCCAGCAGCTCACAGGGCCAAGAGACCCAGTACTTC	CASSSQGQETQYF
TRBD1	TRBV27	TRBJ1-2	-	TGTGCCAGCAGGCCGGGGACAGGGTGGTTCTATGGCTACACCTTC	CASRPGTGWFYGYTF
-	TRBV18	TRBJ2-7	-	TGTGCCAGCTCTTTCTCACAGCGGACCTACGAGCAGTACTTC	CASSFSQRTYEQYF
TRBD1	TRBV7-3	TRBJ2-1	-	TGTGCCAGCAGCCAGGGACAGGGGGATAATGAGCAGTTCTTC	CASSQGQGDNEQFF
TRBD2	TRBV13	TRBJ2-1	-	TGTGCCAGCAGCGAGACTAGCGGGTTCAATGAGCAGTTCTTC	CASSETSGFNEQFF
-	TRBV18	TRBJ2-1	-	TGTGCCAGCTCGGAACAGGGAACCAGGAATGAGCAGTTCTTC	CASSEQGTRNEQFF
TRBD1	TRBV18	TRBJ1-2	-	TGTGCCAGCTCACGCGGACAGGAGTCTAACTATGGCTACACCTTC	CASSRGQESNYGYTF
-	TRBV19	TRBJ1-1	-	TGTGCCAGTAGTTTAACAGTGAACACTGAAGCTTTCTTT	CASSLTVNTEAFF
-	TRBV4-3	TRBJ2-1	-	TGCGCCAGCAGCCAAGTTGGGGCCCACAATGAGCAGTTCTTC	CASSQVGAHNEQFF
-	TRBV14	TRBJ1-1	-	TGTGCCAGTGGGACACTGAACACTGAAGCTTTCTTT	CASGTLNTEAFF
-	TRBV27	TRBJ2-3	-	TGTGCCAGCAGTTTATGGGGGGGACAACTCACAGATACGCAGTATTTT	CASSLWGGQLTDTQYF
TRBD2	TRBV7-2	TRBJ2-3	-	TGTGCCAGCAGCTTAGGCACTAGCGGGGGGGGTACAGATACGCAGTATTTT	CASSLGTSGGGTDTQYF
-	TRBV7-2	TRBJ1-1	-	TGTGCCAGCAGCCCGGGCCCTGCGAGGGACACTGAAGCTTTCTTT	CASSPGPARDTEAFF
TRBD1	TRBV5-6	TRBJ1-1	-	TGTGCCAGCAGCCTCCGGGTTACAGGGGTTACTGAAGCTTTCTTT	CASSLRVTGVTEAFF
-	TRBV7-2	TRBJ2-6	-	TGTGCCAGCAGCTCCAAACTATCTGGGGCCAACGTCCTGACTTTC	CASSSKLSGANVLTF
TRBD2	TRBV5-1	TRBJ2-5	-	TGCGCCAGCAGCCTTAGCGGGGGGGCCACAGAGACCCAGTACTTC	CASSLSGGATETQYF
TRBD2	TRBV5-4	TRBJ2-3	-	TGTGCCAGCAGCTTGGTAGCGGGGGGGCCCCCAGATACGCAGTATTTT	CASSLVAGGPPDTQYF
-	TRBV7-2	TRBJ1-1	-	TGTGCCAGCAGCCTCTACACTGAAGCTTTCTTT	CASSLYTEAFF
TRBD1	TRBV29-1	TRBJ2-7	few	TGCAGCGCTCAGGACAGGGGATCTCTCTACGAGCAGTACTTC	CSAQDRGSLYEQYF
-	TRBV4-3	TRBJ2-5	-	TGCGCCAGCAGCCAAGATAGACAGGAGACCCAGTACTTC	CASSQDRQETQYF
-	TRBV19	TRBJ2-2	-	TGTGCCACCTCGCGGGGAGGGGAGCTGTTTTTT	CATSRGGELFF
TRBD1	TRBV30	TRBJ1-2	few	TGTGCCTGTGGACAGGGGGGTATGAGGGGCTACACCTTC	CACGQGGMRGYTF
TRBD1	TRBV11-2	TRBJ1-4	-	TGTGCCAGCAGCCTCGACAGGGGGCGGGAAAAACTGTTTTTT	CASSLDRGREKLFF
TRBD1	TRBV5-1	TRBJ2-7	-	TGCGCCAGCAGCTCCCCGGACAGGGCTTACGAGCAGTACTTC	CASSSPDRAYEQYF
TRBD1	TRBV7-8	TRBJ1-1	few	TGTGCCAGCAGCTTAAGGGACAGGGGTAAAGCTTTCTTT	CASSLRDRGKAFF
TRBD1	TRBV7-8	TRBJ2-7	-	TGTGCCAGCAGCACGGACAGGGCAGCCCATGACTACGAGCAGTACTTC	CASSTDRAAHDYEQYF
-	TRBV28	TRBJ2-1	-	TGTGCCAGCAGTTTATCCCATACAGGGCTCAATGAGCAGTTCTTC	CASSLSHTGLNEQFF
TRBD2	TRBV4-1	TRBJ2-1	-	TGCGCCAGCAGCCAACTAGCGGGAATTTCCAATGAGCAGTTCTTC	CASSQLAGISNEQFF
TRBD1	TRBV5-1	TRBJ2-3	-	TGCGCCAGCAGCTTGTCGGGACAGGGGGCGAAAGATACGCAGTATTTT	CASSLSGQGAKDTQYF
-	TRBV7-9	TRBJ1-1	-	TGTGCCAGCAGCCTACTACTGGAGGGCTCGGACACTGAAGCTTTCTTT	CASSLLLEGSDTEAFF
TRBD1	TRBV30	TRBJ1-2	-	TGTGCCTGCCCTGGACAGGGCCAGGACTATGGCTACACCTTC	CACPGQGQDYGYTF
-	TRBV7-9	TRBJ1-3	-	TGTGCCAGCAGCTTGAGGCCTGGAAACACCATATATTTT	CASSLRPGNTIYF
-	TRBV2	TRBJ1-1	-	TGTGCCAGGGGGGAGGGGACGAACACTGAAGCTTTCTTT	CARGEGTNTEAFF
TRBD1	TRBV6-1	TRBJ2-5	-	TGTGCCAGCAGTGAAGGGGGACAGGGAGGAGAGACCCAGTACTTC	CASSEGGQGGETQYF
TRBD1	TRBV5-4	TRBJ1-1	-	TGTGCCAGCAGCCCAGGACAGGGTTCTGAAGCTTTCTTT	CASSPGQGSEAFF
-	TRBV6-5	TRBJ2-7	-	TGTGCCAGCGTTCGGGGCTACGAGCAGTACTTC	CASVRGYEQYF
TRBD1	TRBV10-3	TRBJ2-6	-	TGTGCCATCAGTGATACCCAGGGGGAGAGAGGGGCCAACGTCCTGACTTTC	CAISDTQGERGANVLTF
-	TRBV19	TRBJ2-1	-	TGTGCCAGTAGTTCGTCGGGCTACAATGAGCAGTTCTTC	CASSSSGYNEQFF
TRBD1	TRBV6-5	TRBJ1-2	-	TGTGCCAGCAGTTCCCCGGGACAGGGGTATGGCTACACCTTC	CASSSPGQGYGYTF
TRBD1	TRBV7-9	TRBJ2-1	-	TGTGCCAGCAGCCTCGACAGGGGGGATGAGCAGTTCTTC	CASSLDRGDEQFF
TRBD1	TRBV19	TRBJ1-2	-	TGTGCCAGTAGCCCGGGACAGTCGTATGGCTACACCTTC	CASSPGQSYGYTF
-	TRBV5-5	TRBJ1-5	-	TGTGCCAGCAGCTTGGGCGATACGGGCAATCAGCCCCAGCATTTT	CASSLGDTGNQPQHF
TRBD1	TRBV29-1	TRBJ1-2	-	TGCAGCGTAAGACAGGGAACCCTCTATGGCTACACCTTC	CSVRQGTLYGYTF
TRBD1	TRBV19	TRBJ2-2	-	TGTGCCAGTAATATCAGGGGGCTGAACGGCGGGGAGCTGTTTTTT	CASNIRGLNGGELFF